Shown below are 21 T cell receptor beta chains from a single sample sequenced in a study of tissue T cells after allogeneic stem cell transplantation. Clones were read by immunoSEQ multiplex PCR, and TCRdb kept only the in-frame ones, dropping some. The sample has tens of thousands of clones; roughly 73% are singletons. Sequencing input: sorted cells pooled from one or two spleens. These receptors originate from a pool of C57BL/6 mice in good health.

Worth noting for this clone: Gene names and germline refer to mouse. Read sequence stops 1 residue before the CDR3 end, and the germline J gene provides the missing end. The sample contains more than one DNA sequence encoding this CDR3. V usage is TRBV31 and J usage is TRBJ1-2; TRBD1 matches at 9 bases. The CDR3 has 14 amino acids. V dropped 0 bases and J dropped 2; count of bases not matched to a gene: 1. CDR1 and CDR2 from the germline V gene are GKSSPN and SITVG. CDR3 sequence: CAWSLDRGNSDYTF. The CDR3 bases that were read are TGTGCCTGGAGTCTAGACAGGGGGAACTCCGACTACACC.

Notes on this clone: These gene names are mouse names. The read stops 1 residue short of the end of the CDR3; the missing end is completed from the germline J gene. This chain connects TRBV16 to TRBJ1-5; 9 bases agree with TRBD1. V lost 5 bases to trimming and J lost 3 bases; unmatched junction nucleotides: 2. CDR3 length equals 14 residues. From germline, CDR1 is SGHSA and CDR2 FRNQAP. Incomplete CDR3 DNA: TGTGCAAGCAGCGCGGGACAGGGCAACCAGGCTCCGCTT. Its protein is CASSAGQGNQAPL. The whole CDR3 sequence reads CASSAGQGNQAPLF.

On this clone: The genes and germline here are from mouse. The read stops 1 residue short of the end of the CDR3; the missing end is completed from the germline J gene. The chain couples TRBV13-3 to TRBJ2-4, with unresolved D. Trimming cost V 2 bases and J 4 bases, with 5 bases left between them. The CDR3 sequence is 12 residues long. CDR1 NNHDY and CDR2 SYVADS come from the germline V gene. CDR3 sequence: CASSEAKNTLYF. The part of the CDR3 DNA that was read is TGTGCCAGCAGTGAAGCAAAAAACACCTTGTAC.

This clone was detected a few times. Mouse germline and gene names are used. The CDR3 goes on 1 residue after the read ends, and that part is filled in from the germline J gene. V and J are TRBV19 and TRBJ1-4, with D unclear. V was shortened by 4 bases and J by 0 bases, with 4 bases between the two germline ends. CDR1 is FNHDT, CDR2 SITEND, per germline (reference sequence). The CDR3 runs to 13 residues. CDR3 amino acids: CASSPVSNERLFF. The CDR3 bases that were read are TGTGCCAGCAGTCCAGTTTCCAACGAAAGATTATTT.

For this clone: Gene names are mouse gene names. With the read ending 1 residue before the CDR3 end, the germline J gene is used to fill in that end. The V and J genes are TRBV20 and TRBJ2-4; D is unclear. The V and J ends lost 5 bases and 3 bases respectively, with 9 bases between them. The CDR3 spans 12 residues. The V gene's germline CDR1 is GFQATS and CDR2 STVNSAI. The part of the CDR3 DNA that was read is TGTGGTGCTGGGCCGGGGCAAAACACCTTGTAC. Translated: CGAGPGQNTLY. The full CDR3 sequence reads CGAGPGQNTLYF.

Regarding this clone: Gene names refer to mouse genes. The read terminates 1 residue ahead of where the CDR3 ends, so the germline J gene completes it. The V and J genes are TRBV3 and TRBJ2-7; D gene uncertain. Germline assignment: CDR1 SNHLY and CDR2 FYNGKV (reference sequence). The V gene lost 5 bases and the J gene lost 0 bases, with 8 bases spanning the gap. This CDR3 spans 13 amino acids. The DNA read from the CDR3 is TGTGCCAGCAGCCCACAGATCTCCTATGAACAGTAC. As protein: CASSPQISYEQY. The CDR3 in full is CASSPQISYEQYF. Together with reference TRBV3 and TRBJ2-7, the CDR3 gives the full variable domain: GPKVLQIPSHQIIDMGQMVTLNCDPVSNHLYFYWYKQILGQQMEFLVNFYNGKVMEKSKLFKDQFSVERPDGSYFTLKIQPTALEDSAVYFCASSPQISYEQYFGPGTRLTVL.

Concerning this clone: The germline and genes are mouse ones. The read finishes 1 residue shy of the CDR3 end, and the germline J gene is used to complete it. The chain joins TRBV13-3 to TRBJ1-4, with 9 bases lining up with TRBD1. V lost 3 bases, J lost 3 bases, and 3 bases stayed unmatched. The CDR3 spans 15 residues. The germline V gene encodes CDR1 NNHDY and CDR2 SYVADS. CDR3 loop: CASSAGTGTNERLFF. The CDR3 DNA, read in part, is TGTGCCAGCAGTGCCGGGACAGGGACCAACGAAAGATTATTT.

In regard to this clone: The genes are named according to mouse. The read is 1 residue too short to cover the CDR3 end, so that end is filled in from the germline J gene. This chain joins TRBV5 and TRBJ2-5, with no clear D. Trimming pared 4 bases from V and 5 bases from J, leaving 7 bases between. The CDR3 spans 12 residues. Germline V gene data show CDR1 as LGHNA and CDR2 as YNLKQL (reference sequence). The covered CDR3 bases are TGTGCCAGCAGCCCCGGGAGAGACACCCAGTAC. It specifies CASSPGRDTQY. The full CDR3 sequence reads CASSPGRDTQYF.

A word on this clone: All gene names here are mouse names. The read ends 1 residue early relative to the CDR3; the germline J gene fills the gap. The chain joins TRBV19 to TRBJ2-1, with TRBD2 matching 9 bases. CDR1 FNHDT and CDR2 SITEND come from the germline V gene (reference sequence). This CDR3 has 14 amino acids. The ends lost 2 bases at V and 4 bases at J; junction bases unmatched: 1. CDR3 region: CASSILGGYAEQFF. The DNA read from the CDR3 is TGTGCCAGCAGTATCCTGGGGGGGTATGCTGAGCAGTTC.

To note about this clone: Mouse gene names apply. The CDR3 end is not reached by the read, which stops 1 residue before it; the germline J gene fills it in. This chain uses TRBV2 with TRBJ2-7; a weak D match, TRBD2 (6 bases). The ends were cut back, 0 bases at V and 7 bases at J, with 10 bases in the middle. CDR3 length: 13 amino acids. Germline values: CDR1 LGHNA, CDR2 YSYQKL. CDR3 DNA (partial): TGTGCCAGCAGCCAAGATACTGGGAGGGAACAGTAC. Translation gives CASSQDTGREQY. The whole CDR3 protein is CASSQDTGREQYF.

Details on this clone: Germline and genes: mouse. The CDR3 goes on 1 residue after the read ends, and that part is filled in from the germline J gene. The chain recombines TRBV14 with TRBJ2-1; D may be TRBD1 (5 bases). Germline V CDR1 and CDR2: SGHDT, FRDEAV. V was pared by 1 base and J by 7 bases, with 9 bases between. CDR3 length: 13 residues. CDR3 protein: CASSFGEGAEQFF. Partial CDR3 DNA: TGTGCCAGCAGTTTCGGGGAGGGGGCTGAGCAGTTC.

Details on this clone: The gene names given are mouse names. The read ends 1 residue shy of where the CDR3 ends; the end is completed using the germline J gene. V gene TRBV17 combines with J gene TRBJ2-3; D is possibly TRBD1 (5 bases). Germline CDR1 reads MNHDT; CDR2 reads YYDKIL. This CDR3 has 14 residues. V gave up 3 bases and J gave up 2 bases, with 9 bases separating them. The sequenced CDR3 bases are TGTGCTAGCAGTAGTCAGGGAGTTGCAGAAACGCTGTAT. This gives the protein CASSSQGVAETLY. The whole CDR3 is CASSSQGVAETLYF.

With respect to this clone: The genes are named according to mouse. The read terminates 1 residue before the CDR3 end, so the remaining end is supplied by the germline J gene. This sequence joins TRBV29 and TRBJ1-4; 11 nucleotides match TRBD1. J was trimmed by 3 bases and V by 2 bases; bases with no gene match: 2. The length of the CDR3 is 16 residues. The germline V gene encodes CDR1 MSHET and CDR2 SYDVDS. The CDR3 loop is CASSLPGQGANERLFF. CDR3 DNA, as far as it was read: TGTGCTAGCAGTTTACCGGGACAGGGGGCCAACGAAAGATTATTT.

Note on this clone: Here the gene names and germline are mouse. The read terminates 1 residue before the CDR3 end, so the remaining end is supplied by the germline J gene. The chain carries TRBV1 and TRBJ1-1; no reliable D call. The CDR3 contains 13 residues. The V gene lost 4 bases and the J gene lost 0 bases, with 6 bases spanning the gap. Germline assignment: CDR1 NSQYPW and CDR2 LRSPGD (reference sequence). The CDR3 bases that were read are TGCACCTGCAGTGAACAATCAAACACAGAAGTCTTC. Protein: CTCSEQSNTEVF. The whole CDR3 is CTCSEQSNTEVFF.

To note about this clone: Mouse germline and gene names are used. The read terminates 1 residue ahead of where the CDR3 ends, so the germline J gene completes it. This chain uses TRBV14 with TRBJ2-3; TRBD1 aligns across 7 bases. This CDR3 region has 14 residues. CDR1 is SGHDT, CDR2 FRDEAV, per germline. J was trimmed by 0 bases and V by 6 bases; bases with no gene match: 4. The DNA read from the CDR3 is TGTGCCAGCATCCCGGGACAGAGTGCAGAAACGCTGTAT. It yields the protein CASIPGQSAETLY. The entire CDR3 protein reads CASIPGQSAETLYF.

On this clone itself: Gene names follow the mouse nomenclature. The read terminates 1 residue ahead of where the CDR3 ends, so the germline J gene completes it. The V gene is TRBV29, the J gene TRBJ2-1; no firm D call. The V gene lost 4 bases and the J gene lost 5 bases, with 6 bases spanning the gap. Germline values: CDR1 MSHET, CDR2 SYDVDS. This CDR3 has 12 amino acids. CDR3 DNA (partial): TGTGCTAGCAGTTCCGGGGATGCTGAGCAGTTC. Its translation: CASSSGDAEQF. The whole CDR3 protein reads CASSSGDAEQFF.

There are a few counts of this clone. Mouse germline and gene names are used. The read stops 1 residue short of the end of the CDR3; the missing end is completed from the germline J gene. V usage is TRBV13-3 and J usage is TRBJ1-5; 9 bases fit TRBD1. The CDR3 totals 14 residues. Trimming cost V 6 bases and J 4 bases; bases outside gene matches: 5. Germline V gene data show CDR1 as NNHDY and CDR2 as SYVADS. The DNA read from the CDR3 is TGTGCCAGCAATCACAGGGGGCAGAACCAGGCTCCGCTT. Its protein product is CASNHRGQNQAPL. The CDR3 in its entirety is CASNHRGQNQAPLF.

Concerning this clone itself: The gene names here belong to mouse. The CDR3 is cut off 1 residue early in the read; its end comes from the germline J gene. V gene TRBV12-2 combines with J gene TRBJ1-6; weak D call: TRBD1 (5 bases). TRBJ1-6 is recorded as an ORF, its role being uncertain. CDR1 and CDR2 from the germline V gene are SGHLS and HYDKME. The CDR3 runs to 14 residues. Trimming pared 0 bases from V and 7 bases from J, leaving 9 bases between. The CDR3 sequence: CASSLEGRNSPLYF. CDR3 bases read: TGTGCCAGCTCTCTCGAGGGGAGAAATTCGCCCCTCTAC.

Regarding this clone: The gene names given are mouse names. The read falls 1 residue short of the CDR3 end, and the missing part is taken from the germline J gene. The rearrangement links TRBV13-2 to TRBJ1-2, with D uncertain. Germline V lookup: CDR1 NNHNN, CDR2 SYGAGS (reference sequence). V was cut by 2 bases and J by 1 base, with 6 bases left in between. The CDR3 is 13 residues long. The sequenced part of the CDR3 DNA is TGTGCCAGCGGTGAGCACAAAAACTCCGACTACACC. This encodes CASGEHKNSDYT. The complete CDR3 sequence is CASGEHKNSDYTF.

With regard to this clone: The genes and germline here are from mouse. The CDR3 protein is CASSQDYNTEVFF. The sequenced CDR3 bases are TGTGCCAGCAGCCAAGATTACAACACAGAAGTCTTC. The V and J genes are TRBV5 and TRBJ1-1; D remains ambiguous. The CDR3 is cut off 1 residue early in the read; its end comes from the germline J gene. The length of the CDR3 is 13 residues. CDR1 is LGHNA, CDR2 YNLKQL, per germline (reference sequence). Between the trimmed V and J ends, which lost 0 bases and 2 bases, there was a span of 4 bases.

Note on this clone: The gene names given are mouse names. From the germline J gene comes the end of the CDR3, since the read stops 1 residue before it. The chain couples TRBV19 to TRBJ1-2; D gene unclear. The germline V gene encodes CDR1 FNHDT and CDR2 SITEND (reference sequence). This CDR3 spans 13 amino acids. Trimming took 6 bases from V and 4 from J, leaving 13 bases between them. The DNA read from the CDR3 is TGTGCCAGCACCCCGAATGGGAGCTCCGACTACACC. Amino acids: CASTPNGSSDYT. The full-length CDR3 reads as CASTPNGSSDYTF.